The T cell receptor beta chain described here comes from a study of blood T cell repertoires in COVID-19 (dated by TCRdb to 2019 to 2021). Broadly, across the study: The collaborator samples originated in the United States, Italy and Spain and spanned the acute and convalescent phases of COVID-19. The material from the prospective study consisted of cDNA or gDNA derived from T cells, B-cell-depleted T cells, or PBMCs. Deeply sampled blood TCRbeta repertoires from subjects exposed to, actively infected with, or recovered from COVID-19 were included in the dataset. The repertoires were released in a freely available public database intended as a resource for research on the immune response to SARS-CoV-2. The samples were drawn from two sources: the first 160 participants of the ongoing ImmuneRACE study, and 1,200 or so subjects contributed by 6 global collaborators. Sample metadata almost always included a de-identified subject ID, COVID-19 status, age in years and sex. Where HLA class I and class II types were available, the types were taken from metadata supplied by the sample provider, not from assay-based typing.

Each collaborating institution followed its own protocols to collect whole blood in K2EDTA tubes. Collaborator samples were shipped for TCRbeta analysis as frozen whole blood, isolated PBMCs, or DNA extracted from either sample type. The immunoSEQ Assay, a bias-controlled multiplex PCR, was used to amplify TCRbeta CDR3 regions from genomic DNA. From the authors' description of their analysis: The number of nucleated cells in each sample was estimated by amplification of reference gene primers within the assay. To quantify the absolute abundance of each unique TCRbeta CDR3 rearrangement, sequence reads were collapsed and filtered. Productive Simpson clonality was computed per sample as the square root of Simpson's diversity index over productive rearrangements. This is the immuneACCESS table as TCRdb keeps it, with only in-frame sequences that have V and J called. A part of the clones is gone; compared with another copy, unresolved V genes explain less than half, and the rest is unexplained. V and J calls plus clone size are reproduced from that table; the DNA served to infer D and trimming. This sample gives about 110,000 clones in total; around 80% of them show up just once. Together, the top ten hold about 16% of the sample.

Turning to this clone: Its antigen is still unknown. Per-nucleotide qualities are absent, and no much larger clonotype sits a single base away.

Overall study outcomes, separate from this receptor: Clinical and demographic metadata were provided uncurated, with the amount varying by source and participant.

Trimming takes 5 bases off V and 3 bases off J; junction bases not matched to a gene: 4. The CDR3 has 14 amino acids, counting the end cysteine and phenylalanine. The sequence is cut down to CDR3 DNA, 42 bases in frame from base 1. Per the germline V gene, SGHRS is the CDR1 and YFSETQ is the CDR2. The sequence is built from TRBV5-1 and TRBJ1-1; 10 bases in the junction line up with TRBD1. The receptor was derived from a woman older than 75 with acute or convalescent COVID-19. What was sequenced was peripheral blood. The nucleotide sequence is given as TGCGCCAGCAGTCGGGACAGGGGAGACACTGAAGCTTTCTTT. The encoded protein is CASSRDRGDTEAFF.